Shown below are 7 T cell receptor beta chains from a single sample sequenced in a study of synovial regulatory T cells in juvenile arthritis. The protocol was immunoSEQ multiplex PCR, while the TCRdb copy is restricted to in-frame clones and leaves out a portion. This sample's table has some 990 clones. Their recognized antigens are unknown. Whole-study findings and limits: Blood Treg cells that were inflammation-associated showed lower TCR diversity than other blood Treg cells.

Sequencing input: Treg cells from blood. Sample subset: HLA-DR+ inflammation-associated blood Treg cells. The receptors were sampled from a donor aged 2 to 35 with juvenile idiopathic arthritis.

This clone is identified as medium-sized from frequency. The CDR3 spells CASSSGVVGIGEQFF. This sequence joins TRBV5-1 and TRBJ2-1. CDR1 is SGHRS, CDR2 YFSETQ, per germline. The CDR3 runs to 15 residues. The entry carries no DNA sequence. Full variable domain (outside the CDR3, taken from reference TRBV5-1 and TRBJ2-1): KAGVTQTPRYLIKTRGQQVTLSCSPISGHRSVSWYQQTPGQGLQFLFEYFSETQRNKGNFPGRFSGRQFSNSRSEMNVSTLELGDSALYLCASSSGVVGIGEQFFGPGTRLTVL.

Judged by frequency, this clone is medium-sized (0.01 to 0.1%). The chain recombines TRBV29-1 with TRBJ1-2; TCRdb proposes TRBD1, but this gene call is untestable without DNA. CDR3 size: 15 residues. The nucleotide record is missing. Germline loops: CDR1 SQVTM, CDR2 ANQGSEA. This chain's CDR3 is CSATYKLTGGDGYTF.

This clone is labeled medium-sized based on frequency. The chain uses TRBV11-2 and TRBJ2-7; as DNA is missing, the TRBD1 call by TCRdb cannot be tested. The CDR3 is 14 residues long. No DNA is recorded. Germline V lookup: CDR1 SGHAT, CDR2 FQNNGV. The chain's CDR3 is CASSQPGFGYEQYF.

Frequency places this clone as medium-sized (0.01 to 0.1%). This rearrangement joins TRBV6-1 to TRBJ2-7; TCRdb names TRBD1, which stays unverified in the absence of DNA. Looked up from germline, CDR1 is MNHNS and CDR2 is SASEGT. This CDR3 region has 14 residues. DNA is not on record. The CDR3 is CASSEALSRQTRYF.

This clone is deemed medium-sized by its frequency. This sequence joins TRBV5-1 and TRBJ1-2; TCRdb reports TRBD1, a call that lacks DNA to check it against. The CDR3 covers 13 residues. DNA is not on record. Per the germline V gene, CDR1 is SGHRS and CDR2 is YFSETQ. CDR3 region: CASSYDRNYGYTF.

This clone is called medium-sized based on its frequency. This chain joins TRBV29-1 and TRBJ2-1; without DNA, the TCRdb call of TRBD2 cannot be checked. Germline values: CDR1 SQVTM, CDR2 ANQGSEA. The CDR3 is 15 amino acids. No DNA sequence was recorded. The CDR3 region is CSVEGYGGPGDEQFF.

According to its frequency, this clone is large (0.1 to 1%). The J gene is TRBJ2-3, the V gene TRBV19; TCRdb outputs TRBD1, but without DNA this stays unchecked. Germline V gene data show CDR1 as LNHDA and CDR2 as SQIVND (reference sequence). The CDR3 loop spans 15 amino acids. Only the protein sequence is given. Here the CDR3 reads CASSSTTPPTDTQYF. Variable domain in full (rest from reference TRBV19 and TRBJ2-3): DGGITQSPKYLFRKEGQNVTLSCEQNLNHDAMYWYRQDPGQGLRLIYYSQIVNDFQKGDIAEGYSVSREKKESFPLTVTSAQKNPTAFYLCASSSTTPPTDTQYFGPGTRLTVL.